This T cell receptor beta chain is from a study of blood T cells in healthy people across ages. The study's findings and limits: It was not possible, with unsorted PBMCs, to conclusively compare naive and antigen-experienced cells.

V lost 1 base, J lost 4 bases, and 6 bases stayed unmatched. Per germline, CDR1 SGHRS and CDR2 YFSETQ. The CDR3 consists of 15 residues. Combining a sample-barcoded 5' primer with a J-beta primer mix, a second PCR ran for roughly 7 to 11 cycles. Every cDNA molecule carried a tag from a template-switch adaptor bearing 12 random nucleotides. Via MiXCR, TCRdb re-called the 5' RACE reads, giving one row per CDR3 protein. Of approximately 1.5 million distinct CDR3 sequences in the sample, about 31% are singletons; the top ten hold around 11%. This clonotype was counted between two and nine times. The antigen remains unidentified.

This sequence originates from a woman in her 30s in good health. The chain has TRBV5-1 and TRBJ2-7; TRBD2 aligns across 9 bases. Material for sequencing was blood. In DNA, the CDR3 is TGCGCCAGCAGCTTGCCCGGTGGACTAGCGTACGAGCAGTACTTC. Translating it yields CASSLPGGLAYEQYF. The variable domain in full, completed from reference TRBV5-1 and TRBJ2-7, reads KAGVTQTPRYLIKTRGQQVTLSCSPISGHRSVSWYQQTPGQGLQFLFEYFSETQRNKGNFPGRFSGRQFSNSRSEMNVSTLELGDSALYLCASSLPGGLAYEQYFGPGTRLTVT.